This T cell receptor (beta chain) comes out of a study of PD-1 blockade in classical Hodgkin lymphoma. General study findings and limits: Newly diagnosed patients were reported to start with lower TCR diversity than healthy donors.

Germline V gene data show CDR1 as LGHNA and CDR2 as YNFKEQ. With 4 bases clipped from V and 0 bases from J, the junction kept 7 bases outside the gene matches. CDR3 length equals 17 residues. As regards this clone: Its antigen is currently unknown.

Time point noted: cycle 4 day 1 (C4D1), after less than 7 weeks of nivolumab. Relapse was seen in all patients after autologous stem cell transplantation, and brentuximab vedotin exposure was variable. Assay: immunoSEQ multiplex PCR; the TCRdb copy retains only in-frame clones and omits some. Of tens of thousands of clones listed, about nine tenths are singletons. The rearrangement joins TRBV4-2 to TRBJ2-2; 8 positions match TRBD1. The sequence was collected from a human donor with classical Hodgkin lymphoma. Specimen: peripheral blood mononuclear cells (PBMCs), collected before the fourth cycle of nivolumab. The CDR3 DNA sequence: TGTGCCAGCAGCCGGGACCTGGGACAGGCGAACACCGGGGAGCTGTTTTTT. It encodes CASSRDLGQANTGELFF.